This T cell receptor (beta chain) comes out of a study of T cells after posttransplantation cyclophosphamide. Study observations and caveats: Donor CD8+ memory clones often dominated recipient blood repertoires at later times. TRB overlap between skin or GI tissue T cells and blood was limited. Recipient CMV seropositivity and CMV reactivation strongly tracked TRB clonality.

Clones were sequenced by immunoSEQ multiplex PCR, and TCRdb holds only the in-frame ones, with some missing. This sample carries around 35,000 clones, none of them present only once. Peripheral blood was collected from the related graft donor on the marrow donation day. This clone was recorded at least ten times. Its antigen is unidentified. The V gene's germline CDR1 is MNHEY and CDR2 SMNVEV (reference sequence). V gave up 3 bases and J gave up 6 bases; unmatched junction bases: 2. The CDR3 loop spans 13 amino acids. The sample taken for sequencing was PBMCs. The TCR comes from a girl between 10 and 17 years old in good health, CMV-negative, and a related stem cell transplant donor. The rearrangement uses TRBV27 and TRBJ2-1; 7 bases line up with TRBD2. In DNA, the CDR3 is TGTGCCAGCAGTTTCCCGGGGGGCAATGAGCAGTTCTTC. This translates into CASSFPGGNEQFF.